A selection of T cell receptor beta chains follows, all from one sample in a study of T-cell memory formation after mild COVID-19. TCRdb re-called the 5' RACE reads through MiXCR, storing one row per CDR3 protein. This sample has roughly 350,000 distinct CDR3 sequences; 25% to 30% occur once, and the top ten carry 13%. Sequencing was carried out using PBMCs or a T cell subset sorted from them (not recorded which). These receptors were obtained from an adult woman who had mild COVID-19 (a few samples of this study predate the infection). Cell type and time point are not known. Each CDR3 is given with its conserved first and last residue. The D gene is left open where the match is weak. A row's size may be missing; if present it is once, few, many or a size class.

clone size: -; D gene: -; V gene: TRBV4-2; J gene: TRBJ2-7; CDR3 protein: CASSQDGLSSYEQYF; CDR3 DNA: TGTGCCAGCAGCCAAGATGGCCTCAGCTCCTACGAGCAGTACTTC
clone size: many; D gene: TRBD2; V gene: TRBV7-8; J gene: TRBJ2-4; CDR3 protein: CASSRGLREAKNIQYF; CDR3 DNA: TGTGCCAGCAGCCGGGGGTTGCGGGAGGCCAAAAACATTCAGTACTTC
clone size: -; D gene: TRBD1; V gene: TRBV4-2; J gene: TRBJ1-1; CDR3 protein: CASSQEGTGQNTEAFF; CDR3 DNA: TGTGCCAGCAGCCAAGAGGGGACAGGCCAGAACACTGAAGCTTTCTTT
clone size: few; D gene: TRBD2; V gene: TRBV6-5; J gene: TRBJ2-1; CDR3 protein: CASRRLASSSYNEQFF; CDR3 DNA: TGTGCCAGCAGAAGACTAGCGAGCTCCTCCTACAATGAGCAGTTCTTC
clone size: -; D gene: TRBD2; V gene: TRBV7-6; J gene: TRBJ2-3; CDR3 protein: CASSLTSGSSTDTQYF; CDR3 DNA: TGTGCCAGCAGCTTGACTAGCGGGTCTAGCACAGATACGCAGTATTTT
clone size: -; D gene: -; V gene: TRBV20-1; J gene: TRBJ2-3; CDR3 protein: CSGPGLRGTDTQYF; CDR3 DNA: TGCAGCGGACCAGGCTTGAGGGGCACAGATACGCAGTATTTT
clone size: -; D gene: TRBD2; V gene: TRBV5-1; J gene: TRBJ2-5; CDR3 protein: CASSPIGLAGVETQYF; CDR3 DNA: TGCGCCAGCAGCCCGATAGGACTAGCGGGCGTGGAGACCCAGTACTTC
clone size: -; D gene: -; V gene: TRBV11-2; J gene: TRBJ2-3; CDR3 protein: CASSPRLGPNTQYF; CDR3 DNA: TGTGCCAGCAGCCCTCGACTAGGCCCGAATACGCAGTATTTT
clone size: -; D gene: -; V gene: TRBV5-1; J gene: TRBJ1-1; CDR3 protein: CASRMSTEAFF; CDR3 DNA: TGCGCCAGCAGAATGAGCACTGAAGCTTTCTTT
clone size: -; D gene: -; V gene: TRBV29-1; J gene: TRBJ2-5; CDR3 protein: CSVESGELETQYF; CDR3 DNA: TGCAGCGTTGAATCAGGCGAGTTAGAGACCCAGTACTTC
clone size: -; D gene: TRBD2; V gene: TRBV12-3/TRBV12-4; J gene: TRBJ2-7; CDR3 protein: CASNAGAGYEQYF; CDR3 DNA: TGTGCCAGCAACGCGGGAGCCGGGTACGAGCAGTACTTC
clone size: -; D gene: -; V gene: TRBV9; J gene: TRBJ2-1; CDR3 protein: CASAETPNNEQFF; CDR3 DNA: TGTGCCAGCGCCGAGACCCCTAACAATGAGCAGTTCTTC
clone size: many; D gene: -; V gene: TRBV7-9; J gene: TRBJ1-6; CDR3 protein: CASSSTGTTGNSPLHF; CDR3 DNA: TGTGCCAGCAGCTCCACCGGGACAACAGGGAACTCACCCCTCCACTTT
clone size: -; D gene: -; V gene: TRBV9; J gene: TRBJ1-4; CDR3 protein: CASSVATATNEKLFF; CDR3 DNA: TGTGCCAGCAGCGTAGCAACTGCAACTAATGAAAAACTGTTTTTT
clone size: -; D gene: -; V gene: TRBV20-1; J gene: TRBJ2-7; CDR3 protein: CSAPRGGGARWSYEQYF; CDR3 DNA: TGCAGTGCTCCACGCGGAGGGGGGGCGCGGTGGTCCTACGAGCAGTACTTC
clone size: -; D gene: -; V gene: TRBV5-1; J gene: TRBJ2-7; CDR3 protein: CASSGGIGEQYF; CDR3 DNA: TGCGCCAGCAGCGGGGGTATCGGCGAGCAGTACTTC
clone size: few; D gene: -; V gene: TRBV7-9; J gene: TRBJ2-3; CDR3 protein: CASSLGGGTSTDTQYF; CDR3 DNA: TGTGCCAGCAGCTTAGGAGGAGGTACTAGCACAGATACGCAGTATTTT
clone size: few; D gene: -; V gene: TRBV19; J gene: TRBJ1-2; CDR3 protein: CASKVGGSTGRDGYTF; CDR3 DNA: TGTGCCAGTAAGGTGGGGGGTTCCACAGGAAGAGATGGCTACACCTTC
clone size: -; D gene: -; V gene: TRBV27; J gene: TRBJ2-3; CDR3 protein: CASRSLGTDTQYF; CDR3 DNA: TGTGCCAGCAGGTCACTCGGCACAGATACGCAGTATTTT
clone size: -; D gene: TRBD1; V gene: TRBV24-1; J gene: TRBJ2-7; CDR3 protein: CATSGGQAAPYEQYF; CDR3 DNA: TGTGCCACCAGTGGTGGACAGGCGGCTCCCTACGAGCAGTACTTC
clone size: -; D gene: TRBD1; V gene: TRBV6-1; J gene: TRBJ1-2; CDR3 protein: CASIRTGVIYGYTF; CDR3 DNA: TGTGCCAGCATCAGGACAGGGGTTATCTATGGCTACACCTTC
clone size: -; D gene: TRBD2; V gene: TRBV12-3/TRBV12-4; J gene: TRBJ2-7; CDR3 protein: CASSLVGRDYEQYF; CDR3 DNA: TGTGCCAGCAGTTTAGTCGGGAGGGACTACGAGCAGTACTTC
clone size: few; D gene: TRBD1; V gene: TRBV6-6; J gene: TRBJ2-3; CDR3 protein: CASSPNGQGVDTQYF; CDR3 DNA: TGTGCCAGCAGCCCTAACGGACAGGGGGTCGATACGCAGTATTTT
clone size: few; D gene: -; V gene: TRBV12-3/TRBV12-4; J gene: TRBJ1-1; CDR3 protein: CASSSRRVSKAFF; CDR3 DNA: TGTGCCAGCAGTTCACGACGGGTCTCTAAAGCTTTCTTT
clone size: -; D gene: -; V gene: TRBV5-1; J gene: TRBJ2-7; CDR3 protein: CASSPPQGEQYF; CDR3 DNA: TGCGCCAGCAGCCCCCCCCAGGGCGAGCAGTACTTC
clone size: -; D gene: -; V gene: TRBV5-5; J gene: TRBJ2-6; CDR3 protein: CASSLTTEQGVSYTGANVLTF; CDR3 DNA: TGTGCCAGCAGCCTAACGACAGAGCAGGGTGTTAGTTATACTGGGGCCAACGTCCTGACTTTC
clone size: -; D gene: TRBD2; V gene: TRBV19; J gene: TRBJ2-1; CDR3 protein: CASSIGLAGPTYNEQFF; CDR3 DNA: TGTGCCAGTAGTATAGGACTAGCGGGACCGACTTACAATGAGCAGTTCTTC
clone size: few; D gene: TRBD1; V gene: TRBV7-2; J gene: TRBJ1-1; CDR3 protein: CASSLRTGGKGGTEAFF; CDR3 DNA: TGTGCCAGCAGCTTACGGACAGGGGGGAAGGGCGGCACTGAAGCTTTCTTT
clone size: -; D gene: -; V gene: TRBV4-2; J gene: TRBJ2-7; CDR3 protein: CASSQESGGTFYEQYF; CDR3 DNA: TGTGCCAGCAGCCAAGAATCAGGCGGGACATTCTACGAGCAGTACTTC
clone size: many; D gene: -; V gene: TRBV20-1; J gene: TRBJ2-7; CDR3 protein: CSAARPDEQYF; CDR3 DNA: TGCAGTGCGGCCAGGCCCGACGAGCAGTACTTC
clone size: -; D gene: -; V gene: TRBV12-3/TRBV12-4; J gene: TRBJ1-1; CDR3 protein: CASGGRIGRTEAFF; CDR3 DNA: TGTGCCAGCGGGGGACGGATCGGGCGGACTGAAGCTTTCTTT
clone size: -; D gene: -; V gene: TRBV5-1; J gene: TRBJ2-7; CDR3 protein: CASSLAPDLYEQYF; CDR3 DNA: TGCGCCAGCAGCTTGGCCCCGGACCTCTACGAGCAGTACTTC
clone size: -; D gene: TRBD1; V gene: TRBV6-4; J gene: TRBJ2-2; CDR3 protein: CASSAGQDTGELFF; CDR3 DNA: TGTGCCAGCAGTGCGGGACAGGACACCGGGGAGCTGTTTTTT
clone size: few; D gene: -; V gene: TRBV4-2; J gene: TRBJ2-7; CDR3 protein: CASSDLGQPSYEQYF; CDR3 DNA: TGTGCCAGCAGCGACCTTGGACAGCCCTCCTACGAGCAGTACTTC
clone size: -; D gene: TRBD1; V gene: TRBV5-1; J gene: TRBJ1-1; CDR3 protein: CASKPGQGAPTEAFF; CDR3 DNA: TGCGCCAGCAAACCGGGACAGGGGGCGCCCACTGAAGCTTTCTTT
clone size: -; D gene: -; V gene: TRBV5-1; J gene: TRBJ1-2; CDR3 protein: CASTPGDVRGYTF; CDR3 DNA: TGCGCCAGCACGCCCGGGGACGTGCGTGGCTACACCTTC
clone size: many; D gene: TRBD2; V gene: TRBV6-4; J gene: TRBJ2-2; CDR3 protein: CASKERESDTGELFF; CDR3 DNA: TGTGCCAGTAAAGAGCGGGAGAGTGACACCGGGGAGCTGTTTTTT
clone size: -; D gene: -; V gene: TRBV24-1; J gene: TRBJ2-2; CDR3 protein: CATSDGPGELFF; CDR3 DNA: TGTGCCACCAGTGATGGCCCCGGGGAGCTGTTTTTT
clone size: -; D gene: TRBD1; V gene: TRBV7-6; J gene: TRBJ1-4; CDR3 protein: CASSLADAGQGEKEGKLFF; CDR3 DNA: TGTGCCAGCAGCTTAGCGGATGCGGGACAGGGAGAAAAGGAGGGAAAACTGTTTTTT
clone size: -; D gene: TRBD1; V gene: TRBV20-1; J gene: TRBJ1-2; CDR3 protein: CSAITGVNGYTF; CDR3 DNA: TGCAGTGCAATTACAGGGGTGAACGGCTACACCTTC
clone size: few; D gene: TRBD1; V gene: TRBV7-2; J gene: TRBJ1-1; CDR3 protein: CASSKLRGLDTEAFF; CDR3 DNA: TGTGCCAGCAGCAAGCTCAGGGGGTTAGACACTGAAGCTTTCTTT
clone size: many; D gene: -; V gene: TRBV7-9; J gene: TRBJ2-1; CDR3 protein: CASSPQGSGEQFF; CDR3 DNA: TGTGCCAGCAGCCCTCAGGGGTCTGGAGAGCAGTTCTTC